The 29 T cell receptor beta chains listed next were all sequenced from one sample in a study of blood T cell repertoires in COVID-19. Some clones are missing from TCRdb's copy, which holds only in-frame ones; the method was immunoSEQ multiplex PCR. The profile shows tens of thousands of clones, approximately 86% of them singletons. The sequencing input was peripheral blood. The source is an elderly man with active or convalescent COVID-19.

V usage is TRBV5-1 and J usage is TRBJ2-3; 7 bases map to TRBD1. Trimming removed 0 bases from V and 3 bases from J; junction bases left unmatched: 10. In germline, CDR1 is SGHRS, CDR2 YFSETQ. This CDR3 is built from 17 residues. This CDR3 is CASSLGPGQMTTDTQYF. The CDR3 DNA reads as TGCGCCAGCAGCTTGGGACCGGGACAGATGACGACAGATACGCAGTATTTT.

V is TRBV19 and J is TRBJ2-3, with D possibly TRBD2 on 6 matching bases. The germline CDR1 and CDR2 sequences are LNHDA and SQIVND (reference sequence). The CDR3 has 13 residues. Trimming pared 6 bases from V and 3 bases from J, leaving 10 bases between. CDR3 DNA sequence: TGTGCCAGTAGCGGGAGTCGGACAGATACGCAGTATTTT. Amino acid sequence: CASSGSRTDTQYF.

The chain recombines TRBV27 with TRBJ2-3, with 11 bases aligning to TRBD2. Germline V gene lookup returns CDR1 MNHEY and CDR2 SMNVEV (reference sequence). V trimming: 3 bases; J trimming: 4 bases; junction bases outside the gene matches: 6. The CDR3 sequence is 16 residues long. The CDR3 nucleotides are TGTGCCAGCAGTTTCTTAGCGGGAGGGCCGTCAGATACGCAGTATTTT. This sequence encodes CASSFLAGGPSDTQYF.

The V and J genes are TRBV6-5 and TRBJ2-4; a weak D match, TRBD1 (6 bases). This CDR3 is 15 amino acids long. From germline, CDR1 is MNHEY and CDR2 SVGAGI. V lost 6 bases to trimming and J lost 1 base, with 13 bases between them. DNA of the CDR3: TGTGCCAGCAGCTCACAGGGAGCGGCCAAAAACATTCAGTACTTC. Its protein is CASSSQGAAKNIQYF.

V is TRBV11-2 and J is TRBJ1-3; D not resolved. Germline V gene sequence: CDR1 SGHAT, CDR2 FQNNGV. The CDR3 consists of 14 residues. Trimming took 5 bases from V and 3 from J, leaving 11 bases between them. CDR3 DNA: TGTGCCAGCAGCCCAGCCGGGGTTGGAAACACCATATATTTT. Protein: CASSPAGVGNTIYF.

CDR3 sequence reads: CASRTLARGDADTQYF. CDR3 nucleotide sequence: TGTGCCAGCAGAACCCTAGCGAGGGGAGATGCAGATACGCAGTATTTT. V usage is TRBV2 and J usage is TRBJ2-3, with TRBD2 as a possible D gene (6 bases). The ends were cut back, 6 bases at V and 4 bases at J, with 20 bases in the middle. In germline, CDR1 is SNHLY, CDR2 FYNNEI. The CDR3 runs 16 residues.

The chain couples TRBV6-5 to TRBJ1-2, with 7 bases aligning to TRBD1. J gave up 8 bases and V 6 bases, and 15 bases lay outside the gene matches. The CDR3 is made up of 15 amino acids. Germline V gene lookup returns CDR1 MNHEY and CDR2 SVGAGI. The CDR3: CASSYLGTADHGYTF. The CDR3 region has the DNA TGTGCCAGCAGCTATTTAGGGACAGCGGATCACGGCTACACCTTC.

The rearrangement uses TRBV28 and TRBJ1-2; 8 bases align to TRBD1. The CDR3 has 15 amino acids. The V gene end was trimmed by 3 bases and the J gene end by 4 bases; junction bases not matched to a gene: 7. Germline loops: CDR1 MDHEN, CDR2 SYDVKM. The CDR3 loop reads CASSFQGAGSYGYTF. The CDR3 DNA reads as TGTGCCAGCAGTTTCCAGGGGGCAGGAAGCTATGGCTACACCTTC.

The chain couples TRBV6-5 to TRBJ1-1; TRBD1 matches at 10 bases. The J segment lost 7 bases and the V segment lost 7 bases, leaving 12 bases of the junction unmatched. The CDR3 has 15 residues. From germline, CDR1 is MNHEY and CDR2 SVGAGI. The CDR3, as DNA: TGTGCCAGCACGAGGCGTAGGACAGGGGGGATTGAAGCTTTCTTT. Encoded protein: CASTRRRTGGIEAFF.

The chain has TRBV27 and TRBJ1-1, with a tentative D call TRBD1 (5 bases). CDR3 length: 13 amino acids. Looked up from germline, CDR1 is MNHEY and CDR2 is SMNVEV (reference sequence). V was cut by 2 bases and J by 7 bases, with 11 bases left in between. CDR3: CASSLDSGNEAFF. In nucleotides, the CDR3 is TGTGCCAGCAGTTTAGACTCAGGGAATGAAGCTTTCTTT.

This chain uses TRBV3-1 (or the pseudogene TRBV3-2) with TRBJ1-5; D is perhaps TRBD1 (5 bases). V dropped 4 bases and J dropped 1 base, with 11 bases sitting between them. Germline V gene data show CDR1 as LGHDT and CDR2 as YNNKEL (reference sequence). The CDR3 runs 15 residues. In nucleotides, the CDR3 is TGTGCCAGCAGCCGCGGGGAGGGGAGCAATCAGCCCCAGCATTTT. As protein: CASSRGEGSNQPQHF.

The CDR3 nucleotides read TGTGCCAGCAGCACGACAGGGGACTGGGGAGAGACCCAGTACTTC. Protein: CASSTTGDWGETQYF. This chain uses TRBV5-6 with TRBJ2-5; 8 bases match TRBD1. The germline gives CDR1 SGHDT, CDR2 YYEEEE. This CDR3 is 15 amino acids long. Unmatched junction bases numbered 9, after V lost 4 bases and J lost 4 bases.

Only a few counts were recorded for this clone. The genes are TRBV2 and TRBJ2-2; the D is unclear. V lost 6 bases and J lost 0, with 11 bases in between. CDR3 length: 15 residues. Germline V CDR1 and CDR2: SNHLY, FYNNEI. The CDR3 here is CASRGERANTGELFF. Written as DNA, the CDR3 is TGTGCCAGCAGGGGTGAGCGAGCGAACACCGGGGAGCTGTTTTTT.

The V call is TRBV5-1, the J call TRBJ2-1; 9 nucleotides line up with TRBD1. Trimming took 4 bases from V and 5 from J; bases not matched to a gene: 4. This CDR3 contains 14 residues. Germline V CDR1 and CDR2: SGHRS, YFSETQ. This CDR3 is CASSGGTGNNEQFF. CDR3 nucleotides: TGCGCCAGCAGCGGGGGGACAGGGAACAATGAGCAGTTCTTC. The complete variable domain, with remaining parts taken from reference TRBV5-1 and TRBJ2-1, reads KAGVTQTPRYLIKTRGQQVTLSCSPISGHRSVSWYQQTPGQGLQFLFEYFSETQRNKGNFPGRFSGRQFSNSRSEMNVSTLELGDSALYLCASSGGTGNNEQFFGPGTRLTVL.

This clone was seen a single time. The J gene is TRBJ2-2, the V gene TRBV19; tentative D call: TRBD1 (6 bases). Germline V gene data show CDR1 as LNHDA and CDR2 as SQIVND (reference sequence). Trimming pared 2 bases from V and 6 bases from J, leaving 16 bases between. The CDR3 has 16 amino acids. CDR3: CASSIISTGGAGELFF. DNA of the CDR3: TGTGCCAGTAGTATAATATCGACAGGTGGAGCCGGGGAGCTGTTTTTT.

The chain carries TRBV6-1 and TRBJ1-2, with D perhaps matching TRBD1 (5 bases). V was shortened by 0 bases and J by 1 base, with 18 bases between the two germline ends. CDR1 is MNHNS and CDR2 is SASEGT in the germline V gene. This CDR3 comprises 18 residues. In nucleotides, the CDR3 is TGTGCCAGCAGTGAAGCGCTTCAGGCCCCCGGGGGTAACTATGGCTACACCTTC. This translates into CASSEALQAPGGNYGYTF.

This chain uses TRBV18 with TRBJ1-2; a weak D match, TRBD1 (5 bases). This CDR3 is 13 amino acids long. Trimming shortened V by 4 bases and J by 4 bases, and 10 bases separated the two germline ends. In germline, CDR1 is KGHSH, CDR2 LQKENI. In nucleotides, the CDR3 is TGTGCCAGCTCACGTACCGACAGCTATGGCTACACCTTC. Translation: CASSRTDSYGYTF.

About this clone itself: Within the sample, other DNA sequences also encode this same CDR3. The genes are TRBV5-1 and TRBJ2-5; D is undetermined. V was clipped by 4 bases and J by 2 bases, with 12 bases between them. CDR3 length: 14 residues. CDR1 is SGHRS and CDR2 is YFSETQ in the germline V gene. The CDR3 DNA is TGCGCCAGCAGCCTGGGATCCACTCAAGAGACCCAGTACTTC. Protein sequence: CASSLGSTQETQYF.

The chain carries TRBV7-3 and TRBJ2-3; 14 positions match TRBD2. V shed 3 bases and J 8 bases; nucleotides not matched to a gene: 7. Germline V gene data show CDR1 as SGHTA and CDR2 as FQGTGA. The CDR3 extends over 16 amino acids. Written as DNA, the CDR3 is TGTGCCAGCAGCTTGGGACTAGCGGGGGCTGGGAGTACGCAGTATTTT. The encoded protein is CASSLGLAGAGSTQYF.

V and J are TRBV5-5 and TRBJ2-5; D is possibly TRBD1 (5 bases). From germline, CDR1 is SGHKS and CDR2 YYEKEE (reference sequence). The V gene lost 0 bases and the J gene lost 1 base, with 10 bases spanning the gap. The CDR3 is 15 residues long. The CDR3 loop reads CASSLGDGAQETQYF. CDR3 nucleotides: TGTGCCAGCAGCTTGGGGGATGGGGCCCAAGAGACCCAGTACTTC. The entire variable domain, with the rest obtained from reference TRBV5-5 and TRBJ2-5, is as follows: DAGVTQSPTHLIKTRGQQVTLRCSPISGHKSVSWYQQVLGQGPQFIFQYYEKEERGRGNFPDRFSARQFPNYSSELNVNALLLGDSALYLCASSLGDGAQETQYFGPGTRLLVL.

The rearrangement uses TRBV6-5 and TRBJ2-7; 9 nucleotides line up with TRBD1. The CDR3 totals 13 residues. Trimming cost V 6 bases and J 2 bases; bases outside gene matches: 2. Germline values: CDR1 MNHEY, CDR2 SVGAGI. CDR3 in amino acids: CASRGTGTYEQYV. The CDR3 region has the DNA TGTGCCAGCAGGGGGACAGGGACCTACGAGCAGTACGTC.

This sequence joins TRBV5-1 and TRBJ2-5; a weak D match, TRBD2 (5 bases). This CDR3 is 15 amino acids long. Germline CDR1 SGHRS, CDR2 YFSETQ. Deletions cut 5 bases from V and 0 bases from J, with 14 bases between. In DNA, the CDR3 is TGCGCCAGCAGGCTGGCGCCGGGGTACCAAGAGACCCAGTACTTC. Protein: CASRLAPGYQETQYF.

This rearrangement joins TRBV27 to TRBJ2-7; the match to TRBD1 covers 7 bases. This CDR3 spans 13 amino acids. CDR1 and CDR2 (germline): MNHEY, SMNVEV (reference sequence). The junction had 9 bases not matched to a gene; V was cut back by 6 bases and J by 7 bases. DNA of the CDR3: TGTGCCAGCAGGCCCTCGGACAGGTGGGAGCAGTACGTC. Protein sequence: CASRPSDRWEQYV.

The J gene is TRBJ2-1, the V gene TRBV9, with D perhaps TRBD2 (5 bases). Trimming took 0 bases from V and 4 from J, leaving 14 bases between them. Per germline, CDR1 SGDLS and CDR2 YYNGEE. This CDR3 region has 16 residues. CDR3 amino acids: CASSVATPRGYNEQFF. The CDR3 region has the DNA TGTGCCAGCAGCGTAGCTACCCCCCGGGGTTACAATGAGCAGTTCTTC.

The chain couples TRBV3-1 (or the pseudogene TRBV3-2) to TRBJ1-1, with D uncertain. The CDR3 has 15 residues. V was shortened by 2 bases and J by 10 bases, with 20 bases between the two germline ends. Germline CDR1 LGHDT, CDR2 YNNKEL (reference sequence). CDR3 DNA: TGTGCCAGCAGCCAATCGGGTCGAGGAGAACTTAGAGCTTTCTTT. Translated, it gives CASSQSGRGELRAFF.

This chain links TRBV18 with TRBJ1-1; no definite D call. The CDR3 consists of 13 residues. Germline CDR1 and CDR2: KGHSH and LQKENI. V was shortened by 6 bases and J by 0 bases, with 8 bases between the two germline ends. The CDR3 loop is CASSATLNTEAFF. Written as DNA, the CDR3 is TGTGCCAGCTCCGCGACACTGAACACTGAAGCTTTCTTT.

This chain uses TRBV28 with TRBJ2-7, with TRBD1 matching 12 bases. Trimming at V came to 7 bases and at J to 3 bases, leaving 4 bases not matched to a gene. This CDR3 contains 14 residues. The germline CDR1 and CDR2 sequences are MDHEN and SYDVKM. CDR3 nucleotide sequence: TGTGCCAGCACCGGGACAGGGGGCGTCTACGAGCAGTACGTC. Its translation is CASTGTGGVYEQYV.

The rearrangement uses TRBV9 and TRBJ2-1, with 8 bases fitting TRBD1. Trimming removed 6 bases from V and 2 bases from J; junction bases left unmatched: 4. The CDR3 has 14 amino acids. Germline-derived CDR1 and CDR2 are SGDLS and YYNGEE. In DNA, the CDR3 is TGTGCCAGCACCTCAGGGGGCGCCTACAATGAGCAGTTCTTC. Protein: CASTSGGAYNEQFF. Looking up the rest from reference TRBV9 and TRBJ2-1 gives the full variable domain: DSGVTQTPKHLITATGQRVTLRCSPRSGDLSVYWYQQSLDQGLQFLIQYYNGEERAKGNILERFSAQQFPDLHSELNLSSLELGDSALYFCASTSGGAYNEQFFGPGTRLTVL.

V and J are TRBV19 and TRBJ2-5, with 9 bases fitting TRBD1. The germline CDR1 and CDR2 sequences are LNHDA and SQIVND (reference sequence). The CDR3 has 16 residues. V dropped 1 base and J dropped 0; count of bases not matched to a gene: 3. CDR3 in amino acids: CASSIADRGYQETQYF. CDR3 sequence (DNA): TGTGCCAGTAGTATAGCGGACAGGGGTTACCAAGAGACCCAGTACTTC.